One sample yielded the 9 T cell receptor beta chains listed below, sequenced in a study of cytomegalovirus exposure and HLA in healthy donors (dated by TCRdb to 2017 to 2019). Libraries were constructed by the immunoSEQ multiplex PCR assay. For the multiplex PCR, a mixture combining 60 forward primers for TCR Vbeta segments and 13 reverse primers for TCR Jbeta segments was used. The table comes from immuneACCESS by way of TCRdb, which keeps in-frame sequences with V and J called. Part of the clones is missing from these tables; in studies checked, under half for an unresolved V gene and the rest for unknown reasons. The sample table contains about 150,000 clones; only one count was recorded for under 90% of them. The top ten hold less than 2.5% of the sample. Sequencing was performed on PBMCs. The receptors originated from a boy between 2 and 10 years old in good health and CMV-seronegative.

The CDR3 bases are TGTGCCAGCAGTGAAGAGCCGAACACTGAAGCTTTCTTT. Translated, it gives CASSEEPNTEAFF. The chain uses TRBV2 and TRBJ1-1; D is unresolved. Germline loops: CDR1 SNHLY, CDR2 FYNNEI. Trimming removed 1 base from V and 1 base from J, with 4 bases in between. The length of the CDR3 is 13 residues.

In DNA, the CDR3 is TGTGCCAGCAGGTCACAGGGGGTTGCTGAGACCCAGTACTTC. It encodes CASRSQGVAETQYF. The chain uses TRBV5-4 and TRBJ2-5; 8 bases agree with TRBD1. Germline assignment: CDR1 SGHNT and CDR2 YYREEE (reference sequence). The CDR3 runs 14 residues. The V segment lost 5 bases and the J segment 5 bases; nucleotides outside the gene matches: 8.

The genes are TRBV28 and TRBJ2-3, with 10 positions matching TRBD1. CDR3 length: 17 residues. The germline gives CDR1 MDHEN, CDR2 SYDVKM. V trimming: 1 base; J trimming: 4 bases; junction bases outside the gene matches: 8. CDR3 in amino acids: CASSLYLGQGSSDTQYF. CDR3 sequence (DNA): TGTGCCAGCAGTTTATACCTGGGACAGGGGTCTTCAGATACGCAGTATTTT.

The chain employs TRBV5-4 and TRBJ2-5; tentatively, D is TRBD2 (7 bases). CDR3 size: 16 residues. The V and J ends lost 1 base and 5 bases respectively, with 18 bases between them. Germline lookup yields CDR1 SGHNT and CDR2 YYREEE (reference sequence). The CDR3 region has the DNA TGTGCCAGCAGCTTGAGGTCGTGGGGGGGCATGGAGACCCAGTACTTC. This gives the protein CASSLRSWGGMETQYF.

The genes are TRBV5-1 and TRBJ1-1, with 8 bases fitting TRBD1. CDR3 length: 15 residues. Per the germline V gene, CDR1 is SGHRS and CDR2 is YFSETQ. After removal of 1 base from V and 5 bases from J, the junction contained 7 bases not matched to a gene. This CDR3 is CASSLSGQVPTEAFF. The CDR3 DNA sequence: TGCGCCAGCAGCTTGTCGGGACAGGTCCCTACTGAAGCTTTCTTT.

This chain connects TRBV5-1 to TRBJ1-1; a weak D match, TRBD1 (6 bases). The germline CDR1 and CDR2 sequences are SGHRS and YFSETQ. This CDR3 comprises 14 residues. The V end lost 2 bases, the J end lost 8 bases, and 16 bases lay between the germline ends. CDR3 in DNA: TGCGCCAGCAGCTTAGAAGGGGGGGATTCCGAAGCTTTCTTT. Encoded protein: CASSLEGGDSEAFF. The full variable domain, rest sourced from reference TRBV5-1 and TRBJ1-1, is KAGVTQTPRYLIKTRGQQVTLSCSPISGHRSVSWYQQTPGQGLQFLFEYFSETQRNKGNFPGRFSGRQFSNSRSEMNVSTLELGDSALYLCASSLEGGDSEAFFGQGTRLTVV.

The CDR3 sequence: CASSFTGGTGNTIYF. The CDR3 DNA follows: TGTGCCAGCAGCTTCACAGGCGGCACTGGAAACACCATATATTTT. This chain uses TRBV7-2 with TRBJ1-3; TRBD1 might be the D (5 bases). Trimming shortened V by 3 bases and J by 2 bases, and 11 bases separated the two germline ends. From germline, CDR1 is SGHTA and CDR2 FQGNSA. There are 15 residues in the CDR3. The full variable domain, its missing parts supplied by reference TRBV7-2 and TRBJ1-3, is GAGVSQSPSNKVTEKGKDVELRCDPISGHTALYWYRQSLGQGLEFLIYFQGNSAPDKSGLPSDRFSAERTGGSVSTLTIQRTQQEDSAVYLCASSFTGGTGNTIYFGEGSWLTVV.

Written as DNA, the CDR3 is TGTGCCAGCAGTGATAATTTGCGGGGGGATTACAATGAGCAGTTCTTC. Amino acid sequence: CASSDNLRGDYNEQFF. This chain joins TRBV6-4 and TRBJ2-1, with 8 bases matching TRBD2. Germline lookup yields CDR1 MRHNA and CDR2 SNTAGT. This CDR3 contains 16 residues. V lost 3 bases, J lost 4 bases, and 8 bases stayed unmatched.

The chain links TRBV6-4 to TRBJ1-4; perhaps TRBD1 as D (6 bases). The CDR3 consists of 15 residues. The ends were cut back, 3 bases at V and 8 bases at J, with 16 bases in the middle. Germline CDR1 and CDR2: MRHNA and SNTAGT. The CDR3 DNA sequence: TGTGCCAGCAGTGAGGTGGGGGGGCGCGGAGAAAAACTGTTTTTT. It translates to CASSEVGGRGEKLFF.